This T cell receptor beta chain comes out of a study of T cells in Graves' hyperthyroidism and ophthalmopathy. Study summary: Specimen type is peripheral blood, collected at initial diagnosis prior to any treatment. Whole-study results and caveats: The model made its ophthalmopathy prediction, and onset followed a median approximately six months later.

This clonotype was counted between two and nine times. The antigen remains unidentified. Uncontrolled infection, other autoimmune disease, pregnancy or lactation barred patients from enrollment. The ends were cut back, 4 bases at V and 4 bases at J, with 5 bases in the middle. The CDR3 covers 12 residues. The V gene's germline CDR1 is LNHDA and CDR2 SQIVND (reference sequence). Amplified regions were TCR beta CDR3 sequences from RNA transcripts. The HTBI set primed first-round TCR CDR3 RT-PCR. TCRdb ran MiXCR on the multiplex PCR reads and lists one entry per CDR3 protein. The sample has about 410,000 distinct CDR3 sequences, roughly 15% seen once.

This sequence originates from a woman between 25 and 40 years old with Graves' ophthalmopathy. The sequencing sample was made of blood. The chain carries TRBV19 and TRBJ1-5, with D uncertain. The CDR3 DNA reads TGTGCCAGTAGTAAGGGAAATCAGCCCCAGCATTTT. Amino acid sequence: CASSKGNQPQHF.